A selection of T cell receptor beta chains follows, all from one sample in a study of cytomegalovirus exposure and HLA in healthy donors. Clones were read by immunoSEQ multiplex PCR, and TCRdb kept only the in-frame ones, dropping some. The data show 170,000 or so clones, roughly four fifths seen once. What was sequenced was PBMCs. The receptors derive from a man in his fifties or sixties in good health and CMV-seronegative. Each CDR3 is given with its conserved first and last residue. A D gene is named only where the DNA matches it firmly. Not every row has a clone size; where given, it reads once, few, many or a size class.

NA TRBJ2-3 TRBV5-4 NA CASSGKGQGTDTQYF TGTGCCAGCAGCGGAAAGGGGCAGGGTACAGATACGCAGTATTTT
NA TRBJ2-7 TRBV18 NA CASSPRAPYEQYF TGTGCCAGCTCACCACGAGCCCCCTACGAGCAGTACTTC
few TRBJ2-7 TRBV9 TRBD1 CASSVSPQGPSYEQYF TGTGCCAGCAGCGTAAGCCCACAGGGGCCTTCCTACGAGCAGTACTTC
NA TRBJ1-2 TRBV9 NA CASSLPGLFYTF TGTGCCAGCAGCCTCCCCGGACTCTTCTACACCTTC
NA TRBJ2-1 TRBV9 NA CASSVELAYNEQFF TGTGCCAGCAGCGTAGAACTAGCATACAATGAGCAGTTCTTC
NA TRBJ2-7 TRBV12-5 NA CASGLPRPRVGDEQYF TGTGCTAGTGGTTTGCCCCGACCGAGGGTAGGCGACGAGCAGTACTTC
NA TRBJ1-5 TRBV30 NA CAWSMGRDQPQHF TGTGCCTGGAGTATGGGCAGGGATCAGCCCCAGCATTTT
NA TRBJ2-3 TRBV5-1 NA CASSLEGGTDTQYF TGCGCCAGCAGCTTGGAAGGGGGCACAGATACGCAGTATTTT
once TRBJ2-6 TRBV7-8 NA CASSLSPGLISSGANVLTF TGTGCCAGCAGCTTATCGCCGGGACTGATTTCCTCTGGGGCCAACGTCCTGACTTTC
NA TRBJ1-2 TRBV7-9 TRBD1 CASSRGTGDGYTF TGTGCCAGCAGCCGCGGGACAGGGGATGGCTACACCTTC
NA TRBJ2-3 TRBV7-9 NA CASSLARTVPSTDTQYF TGTGCCAGCAGCTTAGCGAGGACAGTACCTAGCACAGATACGCAGTATTTT
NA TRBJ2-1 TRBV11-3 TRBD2 CASSLVASGIGEQFF TGTGCCAGCAGCTTAGTCGCTAGCGGGATAGGTGAGCAGTTCTTC
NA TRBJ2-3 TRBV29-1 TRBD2 CSVGTSGSSYTDTQYF TGCAGCGTGGGGACTAGCGGGAGTTCTTACACAGATACGCAGTATTTT
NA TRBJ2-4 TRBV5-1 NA CASSFGGIAKNIQYF TGCGCCAGCAGCTTCGGGGGAATAGCCAAAAACATTCAGTACTTC
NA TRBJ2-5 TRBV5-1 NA CASSLAGTGQETQYF TGCGCCAGCAGCTTGGCGGGGACTGGTCAAGAGACCCAGTACTTC
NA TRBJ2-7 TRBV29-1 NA CSVGRTAYEQYF TGCAGCGTTGGGAGGACAGCCTACGAGCAGTACTTC
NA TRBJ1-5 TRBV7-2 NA CASSLVSSLTGDQPQHF TGTGCCAGCAGCTTAGTATCCAGCCTTACGGGGGATCAGCCCCAGCATTTT
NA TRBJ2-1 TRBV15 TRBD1 CATSRGKFQGEGTYNEQFF TGTGCCACCAGCAGGGGCAAGTTCCAGGGGGAAGGAACCTACAATGAGCAGTTCTTC
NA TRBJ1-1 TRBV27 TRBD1 CASSSQGAGDTEAFF TGTGCCAGCAGTTCGCAGGGGGCAGGGGACACTGAAGCTTTCTTT
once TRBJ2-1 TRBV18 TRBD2 CASSPSPGTSGGRSYNEQFF TGTGCCAGCTCACCATCCCCCGGGACTAGCGGGGGGCGGTCCTACAATGAGCAGTTCTTC
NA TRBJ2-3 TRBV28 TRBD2 CASSSSLGLAGGNTQYF TGTGCCAGCAGTTCCAGCCTGGGACTAGCGGGAGGGAATACGCAGTATTTT
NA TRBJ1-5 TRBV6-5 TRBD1 CASSPGTGVQPQHF TGTGCCAGCAGTCCCGGGACAGGGGTGCAGCCCCAGCATTTT
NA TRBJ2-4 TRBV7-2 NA CASSLGEAPQNIQYF TGTGCCAGCAGCTTAGGTGAGGCCCCGCAAAACATTCAGTACTTC
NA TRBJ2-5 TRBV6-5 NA CASSYGGTGGTQYF TGTGCCAGCAGTTATGGGGGGACCGGGGGGACCCAGTACTTC
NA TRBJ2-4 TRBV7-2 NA CASSKQGDKNIQYF TGTGCCAGCAGCAAACAGGGCGACAAAAACATTCAGTACTTC
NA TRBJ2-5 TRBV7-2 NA CASSPPGEQETQYF TGTGCCAGCAGCCCCCCCGGGGAACAAGAGACCCAGTACTTC
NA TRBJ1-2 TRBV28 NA CASSLLTGKPHIGYTF TGTGCCAGCAGTTTATTGACCGGGAAGCCTCATATTGGCTACACCTTC
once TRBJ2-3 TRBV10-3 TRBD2 CAISEGAGGGTDTQYF TGTGCCATCAGTGAGGGAGCGGGGGGGGGCACAGATACGCAGTATTTT
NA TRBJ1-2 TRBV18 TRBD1 CASSPPVTGVYGYTF TGTGCCAGCTCACCACCCGTGACAGGGGTCTATGGCTACACCTTC
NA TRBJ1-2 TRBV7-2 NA CASSPLTGTQVSGYTF TGTGCCAGCAGCCCGTTAACCGGGACACAAGTCTCTGGCTACACCTTC
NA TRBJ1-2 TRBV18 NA CASSPDRLDGYTF TGTGCCAGCTCACCAGACAGACTAGATGGCTACACCTTC
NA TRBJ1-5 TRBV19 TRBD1 CASSVQGASNQPQHF TGTGCCAGTAGTGTACAGGGGGCTAGCAATCAGCCCCAGCATTTT
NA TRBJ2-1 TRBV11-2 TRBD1 CASSLHRGVFEQFF TGTGCCAGCAGCTTACACAGGGGGGTCTTTGAGCAGTTCTTC
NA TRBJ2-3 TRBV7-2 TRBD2 CASSLAGAGGSTDTQYF TGTGCCAGCAGCTTAGCAGGAGCGGGGGGGAGCACAGATACGCAGTATTTT
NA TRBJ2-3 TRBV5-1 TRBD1 CASSAGQVTTDTQYF TGCGCCAGCAGCGCGGGACAGGTCACCACAGATACGCAGTATTTT
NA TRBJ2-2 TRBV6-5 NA CASSARGELFF TGTGCCAGCAGCGCTAGGGGGGAGCTGTTTTTT
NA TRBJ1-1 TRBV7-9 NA CASIPRGGNTEAFF TGTGCCAGCATACCCCGCGGGGGGAACACTGAAGCTTTCTTT
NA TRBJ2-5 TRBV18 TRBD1 CASSSPGTGGRETQYF TGTGCCAGCTCATCTCCCGGGACAGGGGGACGGGAGACCCAGTACTTC
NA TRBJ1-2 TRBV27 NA CASSQGSPLYGYTF TGTGCCAGCAGTCAGGGCAGCCCCCTTTATGGCTACACCTTC
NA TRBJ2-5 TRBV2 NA CASSERGAEFTGSQYF TGTGCCAGCAGTGAACGGGGGGCCGAATTCACGGGGTCCCAGTACTTC
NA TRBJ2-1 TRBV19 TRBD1 CASSDPRGPYNEQFF TGTGCCAGTAGCGACCCTAGGGGGCCCTACAATGAGCAGTTCTTC
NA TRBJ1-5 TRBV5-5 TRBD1 CASRQGGGNQPQHF TGTGCCAGCAGGCAGGGGGGCGGCAATCAGCCCCAGCATTTT
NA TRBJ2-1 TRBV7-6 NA CASTPMGGVPYNEQFF TGTGCCAGCACCCCGATGGGCGGGGTACCCTACAATGAGCAGTTCTTC
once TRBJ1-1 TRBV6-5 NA CASSILNTEAFF TGTGCCAGCAGCATTTTGAACACTGAAGCTTTCTTT
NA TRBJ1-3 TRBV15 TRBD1 CATSRGTGGGNTIYF TGTGCCACCAGCAGAGGGACAGGGGGAGGAAACACCATATATTTT
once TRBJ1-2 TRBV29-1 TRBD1 CSVEDEGALSGYTF TGCAGCGTTGAAGATGAGGGGGCGCTTAGTGGCTACACCTTC
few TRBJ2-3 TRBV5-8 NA CASSHRTDTQYF TGTGCCAGCAGCCACCGGACAGATACGCAGTATTTT
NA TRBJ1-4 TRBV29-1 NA CSVERASGEKLFF TGCAGCGTTGAGCGCGCTTCGGGTGAAAAACTGTTTTTT
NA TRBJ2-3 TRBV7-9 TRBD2 CASSLGGGAGGDTQYF TGTGCCAGCAGCTTAGGCGGGGGAGCTGGGGGAGATACGCAGTATTTT
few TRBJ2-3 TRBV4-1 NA CASSQDYGQGSTDTQYF TGCGCCAGCAGCCAAGATTACGGGCAGGGGAGCACAGATACGCAGTATTTT
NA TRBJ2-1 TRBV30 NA CAWSYGQGGHNEQFF TGTGCCTGGAGTTACGGCCAGGGAGGCCACAATGAGCAGTTCTTC
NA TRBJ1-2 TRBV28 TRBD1 CASRGTGKNYGYTF TGTGCCAGCAGGGGGACAGGGAAAAACTATGGCTACACCTTC
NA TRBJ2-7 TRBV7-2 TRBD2 CASSLEGRAVHEQYF TGTGCCAGCAGCTTAGAGGGGAGGGCCGTGCACGAGCAGTACTTC
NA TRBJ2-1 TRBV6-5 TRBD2 CASRPTSINEQFF TGTGCCAGCAGGCCGACTAGCATCAATGAGCAGTTCTTC
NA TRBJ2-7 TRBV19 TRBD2 CASSSGRTSGRTYEQYF TGTGCCAGTAGTTCAGGGAGGACTAGCGGGAGGACCTACGAGCAGTACTTC
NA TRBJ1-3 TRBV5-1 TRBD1 CASSDDRGSGNTIYF TGCGCCAGCAGCGATGACAGGGGTTCCGGAAACACCATATATTTT
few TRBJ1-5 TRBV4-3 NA CASSQRRGNQPQHF TGCGCCAGCAGCCAACGGAGGGGCAATCAGCCCCAGCATTTT
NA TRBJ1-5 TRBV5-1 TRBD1 CASSWTGGDQPQHF TGCGCCAGCAGCTGGACAGGGGGAGATCAGCCCCAGCATTTT
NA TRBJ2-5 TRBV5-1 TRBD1 CASSPSGTGLETQYF TGCGCCAGCAGCCCATCCGGGACAGGGTTAGAGACCCAGTACTTC